This entry lists 32 T cell receptor beta chains sequenced from one sample in a study of brain T cells in children with intractable seizures. Assay used: immunoSEQ multiplex PCR; TCRdb lists only in-frame clones, some missing. This table holds about 120,000 clones, 90% to 95% found once. The sample in question was peripheral blood, obtained at surgery. Source of these receptors: a boy in the first two years of life with hemimegalencephaly and intractable seizures.

The J gene is TRBJ1-5, the V gene TRBV6-5; D gene unclear. CDR3 length equals 13 residues. Germline loops: CDR1 MNHEY, CDR2 SVGAGI. V dropped 8 bases and J dropped 7 bases, with 15 bases sitting between them. The CDR3 nucleotides read TGTGCCAGCGTTAGAAGGTGGGCGCAGCCCCAGCATTTT. It specifies CASVRRWAQPQHF.

This clone was observed once. An end of the junction does not agree with germline; a read error may underlie this. The chain couples TRBV7-9 to TRBJ2-1, with D tentatively TRBD2 (6 bases). Germline V gives CDR1 SEHNR, CDR2 FQNEAQ (reference sequence). The CDR3 runs 13 residues. The CDR3 DNA reads TGTGCCAGGTCAACTAGCTCCTTCAATGAGCAGTTCTTC. Protein sequence: CARSTSSFNEQFF.

The rearrangement links TRBV5-1 to TRBJ2-7; D ambiguous. The CDR3 is 17 residues long. CDR1 is SGHRS, CDR2 YFSETQ, per germline. V lost 4 bases and J lost 1, with 21 bases in between. CDR3: CASSPDLGGTISYEQYF. For the CDR3, the DNA is TGCGCCAGCAGCCCGGACCTCGGCGGAACCATTTCCTACGAGCAGTACTTC.

The V gene is TRBV4-3, the J gene TRBJ2-3, with 10 bases matching TRBD2. Germline V gene lookup returns CDR1 LGHNA and CDR2 YSLEER. This CDR3 has 13 amino acids. V dropped 2 bases and J dropped 14; count of bases not matched to a gene: 7. The CDR3 coding sequence is TGCGCCAGCAGCCAAATACTGGGACTAGCGTCGTATTTT. Residues: CASSQILGLASYF.

This clone was seen more than once but under ten times. This chain uses TRBV4-2 with TRBJ2-5, with D possibly TRBD2 on 6 matching bases. V was trimmed by 5 bases and J by 0 bases, leaving 10 bases between them. Germline V lookup: CDR1 LGHNA, CDR2 YNFKEQ. The CDR3 runs to 14 residues. CDR3 amino acids: CASSRGGDQETQYF. For the CDR3, the DNA is TGTGCCAGCAGCAGGGGCGGGGACCAAGAGACCCAGTACTTC.

Only one count was recorded for this clone. The chain combines TRBV15 with TRBJ1-3; D gene unclear. Germline V lookup: CDR1 LNHNV, CDR2 YYDKDF (reference sequence). The CDR3 consists of 16 residues. Trimming removed 0 bases at V and 0 bases at J, with 9 bases between. The CDR3 sequence: CATSRDHSASGNTIYF. The CDR3 nucleotides read TGTGCCACCAGCAGAGATCACAGTGCCTCTGGAAACACCATATATTTT.

V is TRBV7-9 and J is TRBJ2-1; 8 nucleotides match TRBD2. V was pared by 5 bases and J by 5 bases, with 8 bases of the junction left unmatched. Germline V gene lookup returns CDR1 SEHNR and CDR2 FQNEAQ (reference sequence). This CDR3 is 15 amino acids long. CDR3: CASSLAGGQDNEQFF. The CDR3, as DNA: TGTGCCAGCAGCCTCGCGGGAGGCCAGGACAATGAGCAGTTCTTC.

The chain employs TRBV5-1 and TRBJ2-7; 7 bases fit TRBD1. Germline V gene lookup returns CDR1 SGHRS and CDR2 YFSETQ. The trim removed 0 bases at V and 0 bases at J, leaving 3 bases unmatched. The CDR3 is 15 residues long. The CDR3 loop is CASSLGDSPSYEQYF. In nucleotides, the CDR3 is TGCGCCAGCAGCTTGGGGGACAGTCCCTCCTACGAGCAGTACTTC.

The V gene is TRBV3-1 (or the pseudogene TRBV3-2), the J gene TRBJ1-1; 7 positions match TRBD1. Trimming at V came to 1 base and at J to 1 base, leaving 0 bases not matched to a gene. This CDR3 comprises 14 residues. CDR1 is LGHDT and CDR2 is YNNKEL in the germline V gene (reference sequence). The CDR3 bases are TGTGCCAGCAGCCAAGGGGACAGGAACACTGAAGCTTTCTTT. Protein sequence: CASSQGDRNTEAFF.

V gene TRBV28 combines with J gene TRBJ1-1; 7 nucleotides match TRBD1. Trimming removed 6 bases from V and 4 bases from J; junction bases left unmatched: 2. This CDR3 contains 12 residues. Per germline, CDR1 MDHEN and CDR2 SYDVKM. CDR3 loop: CASSTGATEAFF. The CDR3 region has the DNA TGTGCCAGCAGCACAGGGGCCACTGAAGCTTTCTTT.

This clone was seen just once. V usage is TRBV4-2 and J usage is TRBJ2-1, with 13 bases lining up with TRBD2. The germline V gene encodes CDR1 LGHNA and CDR2 YNFKEQ. The CDR3 has 17 amino acids. Trimming removed 4 bases from V and 6 bases from J; junction bases left unmatched: 9. The CDR3 DNA follows: TGTGCCAGCAGCCCGCGAACACTAGCGGGAGGGGTCAATGAGCAGTTCTTC. Amino acid sequence: CASSPRTLAGGVNEQFF.

The V call is TRBV5-1, the J call TRBJ2-5; tentatively, D is TRBD2 (7 bases). There are 16 residues in the CDR3. V was shortened by 2 bases and J by 4 bases, with 18 bases between the two germline ends. Germline CDR1 and CDR2: SGHRS and YFSETQ. The CDR3 nucleotides are TGCGCCAGCAGCTTTGTAGGGGGAGGGGTCGGAGAGACCCAGTACTTC. It yields the protein CASSFVGGGVGETQYF.

This clone has a handful of counts. This rearrangement joins TRBV20-1 to TRBJ1-1; 8 positions match TRBD1. Germline V gene data show CDR1 as DFQATT and CDR2 as SNEGSKA (reference sequence). V gave up 5 bases and J gave up 10 bases; unmatched junction bases: 6. The length of the CDR3 is 11 residues. DNA for the CDR3: TGCAGTGCTGGCGAGACAGGGGTAGCTTTCTTT. Protein sequence: CSAGETGVAFF.

This clone appeared many times. The J gene is TRBJ1-2, the V gene TRBV7-9; 7 bases are a match to TRBD1. This CDR3 has 13 amino acids. The germline CDR1 and CDR2 sequences are SEHNR and FQNEAQ (reference sequence). Losses at the gene ends were 7 bases for V and 4 bases for J; bases not matched to a gene: 6. CDR3 sequence reads: CASTPGQSYGYTF. For the CDR3, the DNA is TGTGCCAGCACTCCGGGACAGTCCTATGGCTACACCTTC.

In this sample, this clone turned up once. The rearrangement uses TRBV28 and TRBJ1-2; D gene unclear. V was pared by 3 bases and J by 5 bases, with 25 bases between. The germline V gene has CDR1 MDHEN and CDR2 SYDVKM. The CDR3 runs to 18 residues. The chain's CDR3 is CASSFVGSGFVVEYGYTF. The DNA of the CDR3 is TGTGCCAGCAGTTTCGTAGGGTCGGGTTTCGTCGTGGAATATGGCTACACCTTC.

V usage is TRBV5-1 and J usage is TRBJ2-3; maybe TRBD2 (5 bases). Trimming took off 0 bases at V and 4 bases at J, with 9 bases between the two ends. The CDR3 has 14 amino acids. Germline CDR1 reads SGHRS; CDR2 reads YFSETQ. Here the CDR3 reads CASSLVSGADTQYF. In DNA form, the CDR3 reads TGCGCCAGCAGCTTGGTGTCCGGGGCAGATACGCAGTATTTT.

The CDR3 DNA reads TGTGCCAGCAGTGACGCGGGACAGGTCCTTTCTCGCGAGCAGTACTTC. This gives the protein CASSDAGQVLSREQYF. The chain employs TRBV28 and TRBJ2-7; 8 nucleotides agree with TRBD1. The CDR3 is 16 amino acids. V lost 5 bases, J lost 6 bases, and 15 bases stayed unmatched. Germline V lookup: CDR1 MDHEN, CDR2 SYDVKM. The full variable domain, with the rest looked up from reference TRBV28 and TRBJ2-7, is DVKVTQSSRYLVKRTGEKVFLECVQDMDHENMFWYRQDPGLGLRLIYFSYDVKMKEKGDIPEGYSVSREKKERFSLILESASTNQTSMYLCASSDAGQVLSREQYFGPGTRLTVT.

The CDR3 nucleotides are TGTGCCATCAGTGATGAGGAGGCCGAGCAGTACTTC. Amino acid sequence: CAISDEEAEQYF. The rearrangement joins TRBV10-3 to TRBJ2-7; tentatively, D is TRBD2 (5 bases). CDR3 length: 12 amino acids. V was clipped by 3 bases and J by 6 bases, with 9 bases between them. The germline gives CDR1 ENHRY, CDR2 SYGVKD.

V usage is TRBV10-3 and J usage is TRBJ2-1; the match to TRBD2 covers 8 bases. CDR1 is ENHRY and CDR2 is SYGVKD in the germline V gene. V was pared by 9 bases and J by 6 bases, with 7 bases of the junction left unmatched. This CDR3 contains 13 residues. CDR3 nucleotide sequence: TGTGCCATTAGGCAGCGGGAGCCCAATGAGCAGTTCTTC. Its translation: CAIRQREPNEQFF.

The chain employs TRBV11-2 and TRBJ1-1; D unclear. CDR1 is SGHAT and CDR2 is FQNNGV in the germline V gene. Trimming shortened V by 5 bases and J by 4 bases, and 11 bases separated the two germline ends. CDR3 length: 13 residues. The CDR3 DNA reads as TGTGCCAGCAGCGACCAGGTGGCCACTGAAGCTTTCTTT. Translated: CASSDQVATEAFF.

The V and J genes are TRBV29-1 and TRBJ1-2; TRBD1 might be the D (6 bases). Trimming cost V 5 bases and J 1 base, with 17 bases left between them. The CDR3 is made up of 15 amino acids. CDR1 and CDR2 from the germline V gene are SQVTM and ANQGSEA. DNA for the CDR3: TGCAGCGTTTCTAGAGACAGGTCCTATAACTATGGCTACACCTTC. Its protein product is CSVSRDRSYNYGYTF.

The chain couples TRBV29-1 to TRBJ2-7; 9 bases map to TRBD2. The germline V gene has CDR1 SQVTM and CDR2 ANQGSEA. The CDR3 is made up of 13 amino acids. V lost 7 bases to trimming and J lost 4 bases; unmatched junction nucleotides: 8. CDR3 sequence reads: CSALAGGPYEQYF. CDR3 DNA: TGCAGCGCCCTCGCGGGAGGGCCATACGAGCAGTACTTC.

The gene calls are TRBV7-6 and TRBJ2-1; 10 bases fit TRBD2. Germline CDR1 and CDR2: SGHVS and FNYEAQ. The ends lost 1 base at V and 9 bases at J; junction bases unmatched: 12. The CDR3 contains 17 residues. The CDR3, as DNA: TGTGCCAGCAGCTTAGAGACTAGCGGGCGGTCTTGGGGTGAGCAGTTCTTC. Translated: CASSLETSGRSWGEQFF.

The V call is TRBV3-1 (or the pseudogene TRBV3-2), the J call TRBJ2-1; D could derive from TRBD1 or TRBD2 (6 bases each). The CDR3 sequence is 16 residues long. V shed 4 bases and J shed 4 bases, with 17 bases lying between them. CDR1 is LGHDT and CDR2 is YNNKEL in the germline V gene (reference sequence). CDR3 sequence (DNA): TGTGCCAGCAGCCGGCTGGCGGGACAAGTATACAATGAGCAGTTCTTC. It is translated as CASSRLAGQVYNEQFF.

This clone was counted once. This rearrangement joins TRBV27 to TRBJ2-7, with D possibly matching TRBD2 (5 bases). Trimming shortened V by 6 bases and J by 3 bases, and 18 bases separated the two germline ends. This CDR3 comprises 15 residues. CDR1 is MNHEY and CDR2 is SMNVEV in the germline V gene (reference sequence). The CDR3 sequence is CASRESGLGDYEQYF. CDR3 bases: TGTGCCAGCAGGGAAAGCGGACTCGGAGACTACGAGCAGTACTTC.

This clone was counted only a few times. The chain has TRBV7-6 and TRBJ1-3; D remains unclear. This CDR3 comprises 16 residues. The V end lost 3 bases, the J end lost 0 bases, and 12 bases lay between the germline ends. In germline, CDR1 is SGHVS, CDR2 FNYEAQ. The CDR3 sequence is CASSFRPPGSGNTIYF. The CDR3 DNA follows: TGTGCCAGCAGCTTCCGGCCACCGGGCTCTGGAAACACCATATATTTT.

The V and J genes are TRBV5-1 and TRBJ2-1; 8 bases align to TRBD2. After removal of 2 bases from V and 0 bases from J, the junction contained 10 bases not matched to a gene. From germline, CDR1 is SGHRS and CDR2 YFSETQ. The CDR3 length is 18 residues. CDR3 protein: CASSLPPPGTSSYNEQFF. CDR3 nucleotide sequence: TGCGCCAGCAGCTTACCGCCCCCGGGGACTAGCTCCTACAATGAGCAGTTCTTC.

This chain connects TRBV9 to TRBJ2-2; the D gene is possibly TRBD1 (6 bases). Trimming pared 2 bases from V and 5 bases from J, leaving 16 bases between. CDR1 and CDR2 from the germline V gene are SGDLS and YYNGEE. The CDR3 runs to 16 residues. CDR3 amino acids: CASSVVTGLGTGELFF. The CDR3 nucleotides are TGTGCCAGCAGCGTCGTTACAGGGTTAGGGACCGGGGAGCTGTTTTTT.

This clone was counted once. This rearrangement joins TRBV19 to TRBJ2-7; TRBD2 matches 11 bases. Looked up from germline, CDR1 is LNHDA and CDR2 is SQIVND (reference sequence). CDR3 length: 15 amino acids. Losses at the gene ends were 6 bases for V and 4 bases for J; bases not matched to a gene: 8. The CDR3 protein is CASSLWGTSGYEQYF. The CDR3 region has the DNA TGTGCCAGTAGCCTCTGGGGGACTAGCGGATACGAGCAGTACTTC.

V gene TRBV19 combines with J gene TRBJ1-2, with D perhaps matching TRBD1 (5 bases). This CDR3 spans 16 amino acids. From germline, CDR1 is LNHDA and CDR2 SQIVND (reference sequence). Trimming took off 1 base at V and 4 bases at J, with 16 bases between the two ends. This chain's CDR3 is CASSIGGDLTIYGYTF. CDR3 DNA: TGTGCCAGTAGTATAGGAGGGGACCTAACAATCTATGGCTACACCTTC.

The chain joins TRBV24-1 to TRBJ2-5; D unclear. Trimming removed 4 bases from V and 1 base from J, with 12 bases in between. CDR1 is KGHDR, CDR2 SFDVKD, per germline. The CDR3 runs 15 residues. The CDR3, as DNA: TGTGCCACCAGTGACAAAAAGGGTTTCCAAGAGACCCAGTACTTC. It codes for CATSDKKGFQETQYF.

J is TRBJ1-2 and V is TRBV5-1; no definite D call. Germline-derived CDR1 and CDR2 are SGHRS and YFSETQ. V gave up 0 bases and J gave up 2 bases, with 8 bases separating them. The CDR3 is 14 residues long. CDR3 amino acids: CASSLAPENYGYTF. The CDR3 DNA reads TGCGCCAGCAGCTTGGCGCCAGAAAACTATGGCTACACCTTC.